This T cell receptor beta chain was identified during a study of vaccination effects on CD4 cells after COVID-19. Study results and caveats: Late in the post-vaccination period, infection-induced and vaccine-induced clones underwent marked clonal contraction.

TCRdb keeps only in-frame clones here, not all; method: immunoSEQ multiplex PCR. The sample yields 72,000 or so clones, just under 75% seen once. On roughly day 9 of culture, CD4+ T cells were separated out. Everyone in the study got two shots of either the BNT162b2 or mRNA-1273 vaccine. The CDR3 runs 13 residues. Trimming stripped 0 bases from V and 10 bases from J, with 10 bases between. CDR1 and CDR2 (germline): LGHNA, YSLEER. A note on this clone: What it binds is not known.

The source material was CD4+ T cells from PBMCs cultured without peptide, sampled after COVID-19 vaccination. The chain has TRBV4-3 and TRBJ2-1; D remains unclear. The origin of this receptor is a human donor who received a COVID-19 vaccine. The DNA of the CDR3 is TGCGCCAGCAGCCAAGATCCATACGGGGAGCAGTTCTTC. Its translation is CASSQDPYGEQFF.